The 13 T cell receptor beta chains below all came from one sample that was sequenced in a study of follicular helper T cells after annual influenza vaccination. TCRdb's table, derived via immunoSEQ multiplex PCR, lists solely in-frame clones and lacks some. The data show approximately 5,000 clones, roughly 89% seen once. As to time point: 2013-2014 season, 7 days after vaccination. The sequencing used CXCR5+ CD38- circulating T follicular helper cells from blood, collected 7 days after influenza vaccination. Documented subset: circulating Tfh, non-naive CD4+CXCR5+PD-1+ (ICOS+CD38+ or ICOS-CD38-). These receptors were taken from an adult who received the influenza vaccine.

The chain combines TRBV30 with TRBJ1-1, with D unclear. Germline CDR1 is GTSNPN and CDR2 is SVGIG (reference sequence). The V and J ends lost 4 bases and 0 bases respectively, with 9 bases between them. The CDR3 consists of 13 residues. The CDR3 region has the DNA TGTGCCTGGAAGACATCCATGAACACTGAAGCTTTCTTT. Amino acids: CAWKTSMNTEAFF.

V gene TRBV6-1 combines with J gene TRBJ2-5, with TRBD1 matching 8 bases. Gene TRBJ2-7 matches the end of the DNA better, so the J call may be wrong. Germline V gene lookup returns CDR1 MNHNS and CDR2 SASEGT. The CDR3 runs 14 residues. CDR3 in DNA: TGTGCCAGCAGTCCTGAGACAGGGGTCAACGAGCAGTACTTC. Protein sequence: CASSPETGVNEQYF.

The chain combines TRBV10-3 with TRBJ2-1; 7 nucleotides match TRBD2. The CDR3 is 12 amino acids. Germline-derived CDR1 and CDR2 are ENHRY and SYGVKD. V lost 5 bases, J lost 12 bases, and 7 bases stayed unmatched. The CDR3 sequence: CAISPLGEGQFF. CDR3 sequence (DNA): TGTGCCATCAGTCCCTTGGGGGAGGGGCAGTTCTTC.

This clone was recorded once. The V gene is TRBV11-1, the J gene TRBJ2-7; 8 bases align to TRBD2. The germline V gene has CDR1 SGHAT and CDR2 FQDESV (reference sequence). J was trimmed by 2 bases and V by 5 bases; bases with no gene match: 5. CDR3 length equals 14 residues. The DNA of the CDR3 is TGTGCCAGCAGCGATACTAGCGGTACCTACGAGCAGTACTTC. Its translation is CASSDTSGTYEQYF.

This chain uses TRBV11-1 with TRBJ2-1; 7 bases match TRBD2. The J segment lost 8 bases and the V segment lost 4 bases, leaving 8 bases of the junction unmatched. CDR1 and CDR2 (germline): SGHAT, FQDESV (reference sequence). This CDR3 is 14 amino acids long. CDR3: CASSSPTSSYEQFF. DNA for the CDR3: TGTGCCAGCAGCTCCCCGACTAGCAGCTATGAGCAGTTCTTC.

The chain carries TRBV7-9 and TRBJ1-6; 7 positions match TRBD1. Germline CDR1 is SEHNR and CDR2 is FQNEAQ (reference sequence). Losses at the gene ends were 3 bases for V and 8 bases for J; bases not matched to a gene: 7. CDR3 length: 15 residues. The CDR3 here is CASSFGTVSHSPLHF. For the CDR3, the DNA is TGTGCCAGCAGCTTCGGGACAGTCTCTCATTCACCCCTCCACTTT.

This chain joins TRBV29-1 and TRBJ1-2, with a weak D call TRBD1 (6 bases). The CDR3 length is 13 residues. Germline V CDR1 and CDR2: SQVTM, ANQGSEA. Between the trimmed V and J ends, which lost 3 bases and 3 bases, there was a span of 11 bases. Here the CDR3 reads CSVDVGGHYGYTF. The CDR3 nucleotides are TGCAGCGTTGACGTGGGGGGGCACTATGGCTACACCTTC.

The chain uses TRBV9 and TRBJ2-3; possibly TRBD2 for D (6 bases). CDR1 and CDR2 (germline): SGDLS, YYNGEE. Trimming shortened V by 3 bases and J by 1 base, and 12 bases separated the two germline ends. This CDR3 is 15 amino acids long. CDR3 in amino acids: CASSAGGFGTDTQYF. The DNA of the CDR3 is TGTGCCAGCAGCGCCGGGGGATTCGGCACAGATACGCAGTATTTT.

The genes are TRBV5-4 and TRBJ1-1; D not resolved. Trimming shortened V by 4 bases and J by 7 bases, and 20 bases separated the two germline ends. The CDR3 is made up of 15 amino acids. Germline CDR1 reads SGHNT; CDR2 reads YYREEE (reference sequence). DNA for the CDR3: TGTGCCAGCAGCCCAATGAACACCCCCGGAGGTGAAGCTTTCTTT. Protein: CASSPMNTPGGEAFF.

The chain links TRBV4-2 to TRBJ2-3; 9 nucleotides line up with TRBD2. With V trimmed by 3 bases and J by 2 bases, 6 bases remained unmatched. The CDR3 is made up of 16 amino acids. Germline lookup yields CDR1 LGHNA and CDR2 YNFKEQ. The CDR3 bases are TGTGCCAGCAGCCAGGCGTTAGCGGGGGCCACAGATACGCAGTATTTT. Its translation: CASSQALAGATDTQYF.

The CDR3 coding sequence is TGTGCCAGTACCGCACACCGGAACACCGGGGAGCTGTTTTTT. It translates to CASTAHRNTGELFF. The chain recombines TRBV19 with TRBJ2-2; the D is unclear. Trimming took off 7 bases at V and 1 base at J, with 10 bases between the two ends. The CDR3 length is 14 residues. Germline-derived CDR1 and CDR2 are LNHDA and SQIVND (reference sequence). Full variable domain (missing parts from reference TRBV19 and TRBJ2-2): DGGITQSPKYLFRKEGQNVTLSCEQNLNHDAMYWYRQDPGQGLRLIYYSQIVNDFQKGDIAEGYSVSREKKESFPLTVTSAQKNPTAFYLCASTAHRNTGELFFGEGSRLTVL.

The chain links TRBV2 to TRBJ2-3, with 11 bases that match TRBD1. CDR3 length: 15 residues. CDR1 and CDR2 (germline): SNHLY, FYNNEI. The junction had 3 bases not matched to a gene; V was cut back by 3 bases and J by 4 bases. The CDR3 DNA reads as TGTGCCAGCAGTGAGGGACAGGGGGAATCAGATACGCAGTATTTT. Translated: CASSEGQGESDTQYF.

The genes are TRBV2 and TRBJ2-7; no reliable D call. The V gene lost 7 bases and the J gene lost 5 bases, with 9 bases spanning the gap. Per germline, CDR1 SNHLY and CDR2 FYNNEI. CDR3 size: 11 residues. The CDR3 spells CASNTVNEQYF. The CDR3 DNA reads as TGTGCCAGCAACACCGTGAACGAGCAGTACTTC.